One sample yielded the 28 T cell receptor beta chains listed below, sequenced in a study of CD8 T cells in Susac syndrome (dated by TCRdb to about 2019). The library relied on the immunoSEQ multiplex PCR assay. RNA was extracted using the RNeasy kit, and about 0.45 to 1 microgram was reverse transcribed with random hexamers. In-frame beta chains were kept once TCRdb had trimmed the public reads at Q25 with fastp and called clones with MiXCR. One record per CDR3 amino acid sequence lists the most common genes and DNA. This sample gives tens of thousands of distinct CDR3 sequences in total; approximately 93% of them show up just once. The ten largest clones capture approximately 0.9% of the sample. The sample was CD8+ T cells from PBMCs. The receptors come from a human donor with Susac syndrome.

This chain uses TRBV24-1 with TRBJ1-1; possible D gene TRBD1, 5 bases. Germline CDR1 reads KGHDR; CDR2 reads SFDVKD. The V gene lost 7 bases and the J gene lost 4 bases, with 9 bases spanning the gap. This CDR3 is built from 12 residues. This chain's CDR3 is CATRDKGTEAFF. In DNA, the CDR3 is TGTGCCACCAGGGACAAGGGCACTGAAGCTTTCTTT.

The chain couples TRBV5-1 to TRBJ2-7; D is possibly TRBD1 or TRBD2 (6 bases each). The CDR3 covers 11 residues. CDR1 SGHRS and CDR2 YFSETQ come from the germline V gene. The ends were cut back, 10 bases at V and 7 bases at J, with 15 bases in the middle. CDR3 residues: CASRGPGEQYF. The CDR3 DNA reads TGCGCCTCTCGGGGGCCGGGAGAGCAGTACTTC.

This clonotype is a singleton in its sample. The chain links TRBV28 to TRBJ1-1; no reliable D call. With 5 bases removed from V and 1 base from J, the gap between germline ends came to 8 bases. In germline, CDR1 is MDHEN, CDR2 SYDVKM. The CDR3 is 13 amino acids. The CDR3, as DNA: TGTGCCAGCAGTCCCCGTGAGAACACTGAAGCTTTCTTT. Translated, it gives CASSPRENTEAFF.

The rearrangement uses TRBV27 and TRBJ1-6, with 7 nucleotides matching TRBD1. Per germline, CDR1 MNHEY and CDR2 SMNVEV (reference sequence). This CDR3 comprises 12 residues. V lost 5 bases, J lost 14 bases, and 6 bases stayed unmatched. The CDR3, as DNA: TGTGCCAGCAGTAGAGCCGGACAGGCCCTCCACTTT. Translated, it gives CASSRAGQALHF.

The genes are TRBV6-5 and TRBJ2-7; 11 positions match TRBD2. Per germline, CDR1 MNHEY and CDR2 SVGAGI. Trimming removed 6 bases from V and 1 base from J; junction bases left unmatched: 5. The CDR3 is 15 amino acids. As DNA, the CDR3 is TGTGCCAGCAGAACCGGGACTAGCGGATCCTACGAGCAGTACTTC. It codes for CASRTGTSGSYEQYF.

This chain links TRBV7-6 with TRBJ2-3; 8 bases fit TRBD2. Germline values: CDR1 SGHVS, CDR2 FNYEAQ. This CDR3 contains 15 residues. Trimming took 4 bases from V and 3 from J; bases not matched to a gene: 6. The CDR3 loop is CASSSDSGVTDTQYF. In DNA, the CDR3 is TGTGCCAGCAGCTCCGATAGCGGGGTTACAGATACGCAGTATTTT.

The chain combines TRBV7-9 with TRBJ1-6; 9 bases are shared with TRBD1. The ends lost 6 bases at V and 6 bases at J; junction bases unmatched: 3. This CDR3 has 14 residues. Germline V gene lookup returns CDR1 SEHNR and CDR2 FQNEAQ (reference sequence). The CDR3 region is CASRGQGPNSPLHF. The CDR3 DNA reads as TGTGCCAGCAGGGGACAGGGCCCTAATTCACCCCTCCACTTT.

Here the CDR3 reads CASSSFDTEAFF. The CDR3 bases are TGTGCCAGCAGTAGTTTCGACACTGAAGCTTTCTTT. J is TRBJ1-1 and V is TRBV27; D unclear. The germline V gene encodes CDR1 MNHEY and CDR2 SMNVEV (reference sequence). The V gene lost 5 bases and the J gene lost 3 bases, with 7 bases spanning the gap. This CDR3 is built from 12 residues.

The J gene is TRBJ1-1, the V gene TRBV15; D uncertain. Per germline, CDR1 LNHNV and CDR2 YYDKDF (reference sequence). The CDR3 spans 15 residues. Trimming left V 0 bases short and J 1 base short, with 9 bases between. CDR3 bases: TGTGCCACCAGCAGAGATGTGAGTAAGAACACTGAAGCTTTCTTT. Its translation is CATSRDVSKNTEAFF. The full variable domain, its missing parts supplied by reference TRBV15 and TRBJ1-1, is DAMVIQNPRYQVTQFGKPVTLSCSQTLNHNVMYWYQQKSSQAPKLLFHYYDKDFNNEADTPDNFQSRRPNTSFCFLDIRSPGLGDTAMYLCATSRDVSKNTEAFFGQGTRLTVV.

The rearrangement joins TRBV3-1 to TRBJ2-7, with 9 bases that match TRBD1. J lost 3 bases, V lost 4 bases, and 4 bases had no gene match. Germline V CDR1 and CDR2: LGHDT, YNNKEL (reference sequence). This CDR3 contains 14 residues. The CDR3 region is CASSPPDRGYEQYF. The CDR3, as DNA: TGTGCCAGCAGCCCCCCGGACAGGGGCTACGAGCAGTACTTC.

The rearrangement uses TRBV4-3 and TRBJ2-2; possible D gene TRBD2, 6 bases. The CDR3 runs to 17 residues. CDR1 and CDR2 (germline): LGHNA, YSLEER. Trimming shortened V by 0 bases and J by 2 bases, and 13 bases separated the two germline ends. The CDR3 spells CASSQDRAGLNTGELFF. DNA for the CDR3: TGCGCCAGCAGCCAAGATCGGGCAGGACTAAACACCGGGGAGCTGTTTTTT.

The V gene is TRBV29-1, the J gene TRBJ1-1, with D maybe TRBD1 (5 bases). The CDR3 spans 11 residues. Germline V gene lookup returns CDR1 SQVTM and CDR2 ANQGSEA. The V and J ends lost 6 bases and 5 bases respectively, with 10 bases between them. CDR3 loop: CSVSGGTEAFF. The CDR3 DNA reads TGCAGCGTATCGGGGGGGACTGAAGCTTTCTTT.

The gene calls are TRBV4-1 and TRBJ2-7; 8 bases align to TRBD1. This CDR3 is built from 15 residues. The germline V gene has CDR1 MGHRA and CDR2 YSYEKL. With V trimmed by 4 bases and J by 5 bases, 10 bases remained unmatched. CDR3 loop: CASSPRGQGTHEQYF. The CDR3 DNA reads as TGCGCCAGCAGCCCGCGAGGACAGGGTACCCACGAGCAGTACTTC.

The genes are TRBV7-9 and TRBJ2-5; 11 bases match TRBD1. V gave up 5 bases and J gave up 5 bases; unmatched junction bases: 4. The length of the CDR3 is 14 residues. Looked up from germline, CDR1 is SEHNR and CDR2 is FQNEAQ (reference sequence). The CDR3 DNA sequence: TGTGCCAGCAGCCGTGGGACAGGGGGGGAGACCCAGTACTTC. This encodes CASSRGTGGETQYF.

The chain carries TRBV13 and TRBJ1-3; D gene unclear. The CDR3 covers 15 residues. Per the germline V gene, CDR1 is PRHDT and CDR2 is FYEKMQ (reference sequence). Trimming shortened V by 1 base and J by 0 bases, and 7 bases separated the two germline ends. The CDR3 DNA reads TGTGCCAGCAGCTTAGTCGGGATCTCTGGAAACACCATATATTTT. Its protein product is CASSLVGISGNTIYF.

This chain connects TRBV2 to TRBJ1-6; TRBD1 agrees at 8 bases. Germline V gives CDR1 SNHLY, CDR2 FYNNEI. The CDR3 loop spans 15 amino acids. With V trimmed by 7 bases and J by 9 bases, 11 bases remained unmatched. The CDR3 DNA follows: TGTGCCAGCACCCCCGGCGGACAGGGAATTTCACCCCTCCACTTT. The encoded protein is CASTPGGQGISPLHF.

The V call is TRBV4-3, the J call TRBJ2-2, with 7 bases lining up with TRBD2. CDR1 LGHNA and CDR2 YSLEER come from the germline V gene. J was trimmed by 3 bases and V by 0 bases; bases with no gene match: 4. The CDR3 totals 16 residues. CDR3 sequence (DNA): TGCGCCAGCAGCCAAGAGTTCGGGGGGTACACCGGGGAGCTGTTTTTT. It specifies CASSQEFGGYTGELFF.

CDR3 coding DNA: TGCAGTGCTAGAGAAGACCAAGAGACCCAGTACTTC. It is translated as CSAREDQETQYF. The chain links TRBV20-1 to TRBJ2-5; no definite D call. V gave up 0 bases and J gave up 0 bases, with 2 bases separating them. This CDR3 is built from 12 residues. Germline loops: CDR1 DFQATT, CDR2 SNEGSKA (reference sequence).

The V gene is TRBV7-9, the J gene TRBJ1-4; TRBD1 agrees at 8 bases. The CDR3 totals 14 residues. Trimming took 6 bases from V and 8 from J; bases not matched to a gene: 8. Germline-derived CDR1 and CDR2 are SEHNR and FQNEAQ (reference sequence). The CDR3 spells CASSLPGTGEKLFF. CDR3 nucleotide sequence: TGTGCCAGCAGTCTACCCGGGACAGGCGAAAAACTGTTTTTT.

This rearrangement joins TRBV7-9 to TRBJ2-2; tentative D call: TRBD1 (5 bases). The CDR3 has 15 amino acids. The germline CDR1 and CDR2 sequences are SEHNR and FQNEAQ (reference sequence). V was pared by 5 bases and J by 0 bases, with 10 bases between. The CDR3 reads CASSPRGTNTGELFF. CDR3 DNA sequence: TGTGCCAGCAGCCCAAGGGGAACGAACACCGGGGAGCTGTTTTTT. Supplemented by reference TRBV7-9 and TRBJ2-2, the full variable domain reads DTGVSQNPRHKITKRGQNVTFRCDPISEHNRLYWYRQTLGQGPEFLTYFQNEAQLEKSRLLSDRFSAERPKGSFSTLEIQRTEQGDSAMYLCASSPRGTNTGELFFGEGSRLTVL.

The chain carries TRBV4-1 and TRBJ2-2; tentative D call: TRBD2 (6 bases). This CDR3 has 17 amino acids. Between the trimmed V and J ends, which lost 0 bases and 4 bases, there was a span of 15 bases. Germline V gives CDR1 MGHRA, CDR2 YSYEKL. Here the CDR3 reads CASSQEGTAGSTGELFF. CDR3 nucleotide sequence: TGCGCCAGCAGCCAAGAAGGAACAGCGGGCAGCACCGGGGAGCTGTTTTTT.

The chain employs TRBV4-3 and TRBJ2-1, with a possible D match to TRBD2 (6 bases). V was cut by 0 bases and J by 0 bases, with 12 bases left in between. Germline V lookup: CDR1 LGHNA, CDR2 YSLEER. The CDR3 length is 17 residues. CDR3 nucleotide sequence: TGCGCCAGCAGCCAAGAGGGAGGACTTAGCTCCTACAATGAGCAGTTCTTC. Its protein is CASSQEGGLSSYNEQFF.

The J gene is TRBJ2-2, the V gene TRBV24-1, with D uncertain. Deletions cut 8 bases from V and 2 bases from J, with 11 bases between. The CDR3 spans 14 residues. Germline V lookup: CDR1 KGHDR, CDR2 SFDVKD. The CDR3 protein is CATTSTTNTGELFF. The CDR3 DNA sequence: TGTGCCACCACCTCGACAACTAACACCGGGGAGCTGTTTTTT.

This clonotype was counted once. CDR3 sequence (DNA): TGCAGCGTTGACCTCTCCTACAATGAGCAGTTCTTC. Its translation: CSVDLSYNEQFF. The V call is TRBV29-1, the J call TRBJ2-1; the D is unclear. Trimming took 3 bases from V and 0 from J, leaving 3 bases between them. Germline assignment: CDR1 SQVTM and CDR2 ANQGSEA. The CDR3 covers 12 residues.

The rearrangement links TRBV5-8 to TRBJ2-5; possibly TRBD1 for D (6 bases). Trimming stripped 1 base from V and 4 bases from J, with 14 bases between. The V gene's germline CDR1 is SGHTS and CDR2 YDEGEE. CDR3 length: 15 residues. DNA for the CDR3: TGTGCCAGCAGCTTGATCAGGGGCGGTCGAGAGACCCAGTACTTC. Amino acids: CASSLIRGGRETQYF.

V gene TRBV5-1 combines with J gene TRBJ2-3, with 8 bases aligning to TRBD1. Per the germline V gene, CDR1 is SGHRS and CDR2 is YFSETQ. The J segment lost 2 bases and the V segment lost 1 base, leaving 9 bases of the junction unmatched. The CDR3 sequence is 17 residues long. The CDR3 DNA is TGCGCCAGCAGCTTGTCGCCGGGACAGGTAGACACAGATACGCAGTATTTT. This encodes CASSLSPGQVDTDTQYF. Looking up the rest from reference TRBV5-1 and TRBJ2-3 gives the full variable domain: KAGVTQTPRYLIKTRGQQVTLSCSPISGHRSVSWYQQTPGQGLQFLFEYFSETQRNKGNFPGRFSGRQFSNSRSEMNVSTLELGDSALYLCASSLSPGQVDTDTQYFGPGTRLTVL.

CDR3 region: CASQGTDYSNQPQHF. The CDR3 DNA reads TGTGCCAGCCAAGGGACAGATTATAGCAATCAGCCCCAGCATTTT. J is TRBJ1-5 and V is TRBV7-9; TRBD1 agrees at 7 bases. In germline, CDR1 is SEHNR, CDR2 FQNEAQ (reference sequence). V was clipped by 8 bases and J by 0 bases; unmatched bases: 7. This CDR3 is 15 amino acids long.

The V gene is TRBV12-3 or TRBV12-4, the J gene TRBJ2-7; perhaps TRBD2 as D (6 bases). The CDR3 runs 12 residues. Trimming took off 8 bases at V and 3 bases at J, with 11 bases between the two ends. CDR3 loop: CASAGRIYEQYF. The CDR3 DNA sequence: TGTGCCAGCGCGGGACGGATCTACGAGCAGTACTTC.